What follows is one T cell receptor (beta chain) and its context. This sample was included in a study of blood T cell repertoires in COVID-19. Seattle cases were enrolled at active infection and followed longitudinally. How the authors handled the data: Nucleated cell counts were estimated from reference gene primer amplification. Here immunoSEQ multiplex PCR was the method, and the copy in TCRdb shows in-frame clones only, minus some. The DNA gave D and trimming, while V, J and clone size come from that table. The repertoire consists of approximately 460,000 clones, with about 91% occurring once and the leading ten covering roughly 0.84%. The ends were cut back, 1 base at V and 0 bases at J, with 16 bases in the middle. Germline assignment: CDR1 SEHNR and CDR2 FQNEAQ (reference sequence). The CDR3 length is 19 residues.

Sequencing was performed on peripheral blood. The TCR was taken from a young man with COVID-19, enrolled during active disease. This chain uses TRBV7-9 with TRBJ1-6; D might be TRBD1 (6 bases). Here the CDR3 DNA reads TGTGCCAGCAGCTTAGAGAAGGGGACACTGGTCTCCTATAATTCACCCCTCCACTTT. It translates to CASSLEKGTLVSYNSPLHF.